The 17 T cell receptor beta chains below come from one sample, sequenced in a study of graft-versus-host responses after intestinal transplantation. Antigens for these TCRs are unknown. Clones were read by immunoSEQ multiplex PCR, and TCRdb kept only the in-frame ones, dropping some. The sample has about 70,000 clones; 80% to 95% are singletons. This material consisted of unstimulated CD8+ T cells sorted from spleen or lymph node cells, taken before intestinal transplant. Every receptor here comes from a human donor who received an intestinal transplant.

The chain has TRBV19 and TRBJ2-2; D is perhaps TRBD2 (6 bases). V was cut by 8 bases and J by 5 bases, with 21 bases left in between. Per the germline V gene, CDR1 is LNHDA and CDR2 is SQIVND (reference sequence). CDR3 size: 16 residues. CDR3 nucleotide sequence: TGTGCCAGTCAGGACCCCGGGGGTCGAAGGACCGGGGAGCTGTTTTTT. This encodes CASQDPGGRRTGELFF.

This sequence joins TRBV6-6 and TRBJ1-1; tentative D call: TRBD1 (6 bases). The CDR3 sequence is 14 residues long. V lost 5 bases to trimming and J lost 5 bases, with 15 bases between them. Germline V lookup: CDR1 MNHNY, CDR2 SVGAGI (reference sequence). The chain's CDR3 is CASSGAGAGTEAFF. The DNA for the CDR3 is TGTGCCAGCAGTGGGGCAGGGGCTGGAACTGAAGCTTTCTTT.

The chain combines TRBV19 with TRBJ1-5; the D gene is possibly TRBD1 (5 bases). V was trimmed by 3 bases and J by 1 base, leaving 13 bases between them. The germline V gene encodes CDR1 LNHDA and CDR2 SQIVND (reference sequence). CDR3 length: 16 amino acids. The CDR3 DNA sequence: TGTGCCAGTAGTATCTCCTTTGGGGCGAGCAATCAGCCCCAGCATTTT. Its translation is CASSISFGASNQPQHF.

V usage is TRBV5-1 and J usage is TRBJ1-1; no firm D call. This CDR3 spans 13 amino acids. The germline V gene encodes CDR1 SGHRS and CDR2 YFSETQ. V was cut by 0 bases and J by 8 bases, with 11 bases left in between. This chain's CDR3 is CASSLAGWEEAFF. The CDR3 DNA is TGCGCCAGCAGCTTGGCCGGGTGGGAGGAAGCTTTCTTT.

This chain's CDR3 is CSVEAGDEQYF. The CDR3 coding sequence is TGCAGCGTCGAGGCAGGGGACGAGCAGTACTTC. The chain has TRBV29-1 and TRBJ2-7; tentatively, D is TRBD1 (6 bases). V gave up 6 bases and J gave up 5 bases, with 11 bases separating them. The CDR3 totals 11 residues. Per germline, CDR1 SQVTM and CDR2 ANQGSEA.

The V gene is TRBV9, the J gene TRBJ1-1; D perhaps matches TRBD1 (6 bases). In germline, CDR1 is SGDLS, CDR2 YYNGEE. Trimming left V 1 base short and J 4 bases short, with 17 bases between. The CDR3 contains 16 residues. The chain's CDR3 is CASSVPPQGSPTEAFF. The CDR3 bases are TGTGCCAGCAGCGTACCACCACAGGGTTCCCCCACTGAAGCTTTCTTT.

In nucleotides, the CDR3 is TGCAGCGTTGAAGGGGGCAGCCAGAACACTGAAGCTTTCTTT. Its protein product is CSVEGGSQNTEAFF. The rearrangement uses TRBV29-1 and TRBJ1-1; tentative D call: TRBD1 (5 bases). CDR1 is SQVTM and CDR2 is ANQGSEA in the germline V gene. V was trimmed by 1 base and J by 1 base, leaving 10 bases between them. CDR3 length equals 14 residues.

The chain couples TRBV29-1 to TRBJ2-2; possible D gene TRBD1, 5 bases. The CDR3 consists of 14 residues. The germline CDR1 and CDR2 sequences are SQVTM and ANQGSEA. The V and J ends lost 0 bases and 5 bases respectively, with 10 bases between them. The CDR3 loop reads CSVEDASGTGELFF. CDR3 sequence (DNA): TGCAGCGTTGAAGATGCGTCAGGGACCGGGGAGCTGTTTTTT.

This clone has a handful of counts. The sample holds other DNA sequences that translate to the same CDR3. V usage is TRBV19 and J usage is TRBJ1-1; D call uncertain. Trimming took off 1 base at V and 8 bases at J, with 8 bases between the two ends. Germline V lookup: CDR1 LNHDA, CDR2 SQIVND (reference sequence). This CDR3 comprises 12 residues. CDR3 protein: CASSIGATEAFF. CDR3 bases: TGTGCCAGTAGTATAGGGGCAACAGAAGCTTTCTTT.

The chain is built from TRBV7-6 and TRBJ1-1, with D perhaps TRBD1 (6 bases). The germline V and J ends were trimmed by 5 bases and 0 bases, with 16 bases remaining between them. CDR3 size: 16 residues. Germline loops: CDR1 SGHVS, CDR2 FNYEAQ. The CDR3 coding sequence is TGTGCCAGCAGCCTCTCTCCGACAGGCTTGAACACTGAAGCTTTCTTT. Protein product: CASSLSPTGLNTEAFF.

The V gene is TRBV27, the J gene TRBJ2-1, with 10 bases that match TRBD2. Losses at the gene ends were 3 bases for V and 6 bases for J; bases not matched to a gene: 2. Looked up from germline, CDR1 is MNHEY and CDR2 is SMNVEV (reference sequence). The CDR3 loop spans 14 amino acids. The CDR3 DNA is TGTGCCAGCAGTTTTCTAGCGGGGGTCAATGAGCAGTTCTTC. Translated: CASSFLAGVNEQFF.

This chain connects TRBV19 to TRBJ1-1, with unresolved D. CDR3 size: 13 residues. Germline values: CDR1 LNHDA, CDR2 SQIVND (reference sequence). Trimming pared 6 bases from V and 4 bases from J, leaving 12 bases between. The CDR3 sequence is CASSPTGSTEAFF. CDR3 coding DNA: TGTGCCAGTAGCCCGACGGGGTCCACTGAAGCTTTCTTT.

DNA of the CDR3: TGTGCCAGTAGTATGGAGCACGACCCAAATCAGCCCCAGCATTTT. Its protein product is CASSMEHDPNQPQHF. The J gene is TRBJ1-5, the V gene TRBV19; D ambiguous. V lost 3 bases to trimming and J lost 4 bases, with 13 bases between them. Per the germline V gene, CDR1 is LNHDA and CDR2 is SQIVND (reference sequence). CDR3 size: 15 residues.

CDR3 loop: CASSPGTSGGAEYF. The DNA of the CDR3 is TGTGCCAGCAGCCCCGGGACTAGCGGGGGGGCTGAGTACTTC. The chain uses TRBV13 and TRBJ2-7; 16 bases map to TRBD2. Germline V lookup: CDR1 PRHDT, CDR2 FYEKMQ (reference sequence). The ends lost 5 bases at V and 11 bases at J; junction bases unmatched: 6. CDR3 length: 14 residues.

This chain links TRBV25-1 with TRBJ1-2; 8 nucleotides match TRBD1. Germline CDR1 is MGHDK and CDR2 is SYGVNS. V was clipped by 3 bases and J by 8 bases; unmatched bases: 5. CDR3 length: 13 residues. For the CDR3, the DNA is TGTGCCAGCAGTGAGACAGGGGCGGTCGGCTACACCTTC. Its protein is CASSETGAVGYTF.

This rearrangement joins TRBV11-2 to TRBJ1-1; D remains unclear. Germline CDR1 SGHAT, CDR2 FQNNGV. Trimming pared 1 base from V and 10 bases from J, leaving 10 bases between. CDR3 length equals 12 residues. The CDR3: CASSLGENGAFF. The CDR3 coding sequence is TGTGCCAGCAGCTTAGGGGAGAACGGAGCTTTCTTT.

This clone was observed a handful of times. This chain connects TRBV4-1 to TRBJ2-1; D might be TRBD1 (7 bases). The CDR3 sequence is 12 residues long. The V gene's germline CDR1 is MGHRA and CDR2 YSYEKL. Trimming took off 3 bases at V and 9 bases at J, with 9 bases between the two ends. The CDR3 sequence is CASSHQGGEQFF. CDR3 nucleotides: TGCGCCAGCAGCCATCAGGGGGGTGAGCAGTTCTTC.